This is a list of T cell receptor beta chains from one sample in a study of blood T cell repertoires in COVID-19. The table came from immunoSEQ multiplex PCR; TCRdb's copy has only in-frame clones and leaves some out. Counted here are 200,000 to 300,000 clones, approximately 88% occurring once; the ten biggest clones make up 0.65% to 0.8%. Sequenced material: peripheral blood. Receptor source: a human donor in a cohort sampled during active COVID-19. Both conserved end residues are part of each CDR3. D genes are given only for firm matches. The size field is filled for only some rows; it gives once, few, many or a size class.

CASSPWTGSISGNTIYF,TGTGCCAGCAGCCCCTGGACAGGGTCGATCTCTGGAAACACCATATATTTT,TRBJ1-3,TRBD1,NA,TRBV9
CASRARTGWNQPQHF,TGTGCCAGCAGGGCCAGAACAGGCTGGAACCAGCCCCAGCATTTT,TRBJ1-5,NA,NA,TRBV2
CASSEAQIRALDTEAFF,TGTGCCAGCAGTGAAGCCCAAATCAGGGCCCTCGACACTGAAGCTTTCTTT,TRBJ1-1,NA,NA,TRBV6-1
CASTLGGGMVTQYF,TGTGCCAGCACCTTGGGGGGCGGGATGGTTACGCAGTATTTT,TRBJ2-3,NA,NA,TRBV5-4
CATSRDNEELYGYTF,TGTGCCACCAGCAGAGATAATGAGGAACTTTATGGCTACACCTTC,TRBJ1-2,NA,once,TRBV15
CASSQDWDSRVYEQYF,TGTGCCAGCAGCCAAGATTGGGACAGTCGTGTCTACGAGCAGTACTTC,TRBJ2-7,TRBD1,NA,TRBV4-2
CASSQGFTGAEQYF,TGTGCCAGCAGCCAAGGGTTTACAGGGGCCGAGCAGTACTTC,TRBJ2-7,TRBD1,NA,TRBV14
CASSRDRVNEQFF,TGTGCCAGCAGCCGGGACAGGGTCAATGAGCAGTTCTTC,TRBJ2-1,TRBD1,NA,TRBV9
CASSLDRGNEQFF,TGTGCCAGCAGCTTGGATCGCGGAAATGAGCAGTTCTTC,TRBJ2-1,NA,few,TRBV5-4
CASTQTGYNYGYTF,TGTGCCAGTACCCAGACAGGGTACAACTATGGCTACACCTTC,TRBJ1-2,TRBD1,few,TRBV19